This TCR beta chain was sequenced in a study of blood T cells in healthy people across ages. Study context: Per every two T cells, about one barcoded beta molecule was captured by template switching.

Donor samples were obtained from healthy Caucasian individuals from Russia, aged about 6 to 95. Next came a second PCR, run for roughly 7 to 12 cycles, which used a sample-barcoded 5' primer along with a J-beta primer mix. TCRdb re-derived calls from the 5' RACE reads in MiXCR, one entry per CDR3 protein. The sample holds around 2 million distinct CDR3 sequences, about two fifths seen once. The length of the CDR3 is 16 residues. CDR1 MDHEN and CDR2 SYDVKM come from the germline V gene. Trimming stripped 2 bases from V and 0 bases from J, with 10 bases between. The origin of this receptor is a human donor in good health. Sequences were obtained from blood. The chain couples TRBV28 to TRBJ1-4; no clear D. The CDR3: CASSLLGESTNEKLFF. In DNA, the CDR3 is TGTGCCAGCAGTTTACTGGGAGAGTCAACTAATGAAAAACTGTTTTTT.